This T cell receptor (beta chain) stems from a study of OX40 agonist ivuxolimab in advanced cancers. Overall study: The dose-escalation cohort was approximately 80% male, with a mean age of 60 years, ranging about 20 to 85. Regarding the study as a whole: Mean expanded clone counts were higher in CD8+ than CD4+ T cells.

The CDR3 contains 14 residues. The germline V gene encodes CDR1 KGHSH and CDR2 LQKENI. With 6 bases clipped from V and 7 bases from J, the junction kept 11 bases outside the gene matches. This clone has a single count. The antigen is not known. TCRdb keeps only in-frame clones here, not all; method: immunoSEQ multiplex PCR. Here the sample spans about 35,000 clones, over 80% being singletons. The chain links TRBV18 to TRBJ2-7, with 8 bases matching TRBD1. The TCR originated in an adult with an advanced solid tumor such as melanoma, head and neck, liver or kidney cancer. This specimen consisted of CD4+ or CD8+ T cells sorted from blood, obtained in a trial of the OX40 agonist ivuxolimab. The CDR3 is CASSRDTGGGEQYF. CDR3 sequence (DNA): TGTGCCAGCTCCAGGGATACAGGGGGTGGAGAGCAGTACTTC.